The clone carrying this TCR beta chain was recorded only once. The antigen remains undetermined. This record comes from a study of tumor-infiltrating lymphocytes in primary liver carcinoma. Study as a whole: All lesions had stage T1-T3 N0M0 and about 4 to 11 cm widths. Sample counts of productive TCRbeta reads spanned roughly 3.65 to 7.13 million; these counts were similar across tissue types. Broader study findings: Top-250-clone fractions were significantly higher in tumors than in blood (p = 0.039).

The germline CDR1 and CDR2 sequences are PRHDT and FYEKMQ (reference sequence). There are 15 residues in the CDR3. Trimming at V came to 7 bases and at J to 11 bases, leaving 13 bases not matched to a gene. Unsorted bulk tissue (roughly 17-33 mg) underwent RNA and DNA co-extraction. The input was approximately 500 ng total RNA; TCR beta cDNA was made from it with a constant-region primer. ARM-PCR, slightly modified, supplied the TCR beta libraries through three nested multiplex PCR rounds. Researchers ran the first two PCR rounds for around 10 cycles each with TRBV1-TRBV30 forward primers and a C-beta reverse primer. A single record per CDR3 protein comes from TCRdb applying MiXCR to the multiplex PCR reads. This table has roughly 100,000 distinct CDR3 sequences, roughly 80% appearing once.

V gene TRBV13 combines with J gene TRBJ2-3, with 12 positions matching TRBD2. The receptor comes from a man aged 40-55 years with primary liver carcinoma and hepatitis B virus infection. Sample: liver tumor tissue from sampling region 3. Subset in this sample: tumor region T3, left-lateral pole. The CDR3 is CASNRRLAGDPMQYF. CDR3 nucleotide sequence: TGTGCCAGCAACCGCCGACTAGCGGGAGACCCTATGCAGTATTTT.